Following are 19 T cell receptor beta chains from one sample sequenced in a study of T-cell memory formation after mild COVID-19. TCRdb processed the 5' RACE reads anew with MiXCR; each CDR3 protein has one entry. The sample lists over 250,000 distinct CDR3 sequences, around a sixth occurring once. Source material: PBMCs or a T cell subset sorted from them (not recorded which). The receptor source for this set is a man younger than 35 who had mild COVID-19 (a few samples of this study predate the infection). Cell type and time point are not known.

V is TRBV5-1 and J is TRBJ2-1, with 11 bases lining up with TRBD2. After removal of 4 bases from V and 2 bases from J, the junction contained 5 bases not matched to a gene. CDR1 is SGHRS, CDR2 YFSETQ, per germline. This CDR3 spans 16 amino acids. Here the CDR3 reads CASSSGTSGPYNEQFF. Written as DNA, the CDR3 is TGCGCCAGCAGCAGTGGGACTAGCGGACCCTACAATGAGCAGTTCTTC.

The rearrangement uses TRBV5-1 and TRBJ2-2, with D perhaps TRBD1 (6 bases). The CDR3 has 15 residues. Germline CDR1 reads SGHRS; CDR2 reads YFSETQ. V lost 1 base and J lost 7, with 14 bases in between. CDR3 nucleotides: TGCGCCAGCAGCTTGATCCCAACAGGGATCGGGGAGCTGTTTTTT. It codes for CASSLIPTGIGELFF.

This clonotype has just a few counts. At one end, the junction sequence differs from germline, possibly due to a read error. This sequence joins TRBV2 and TRBJ2-5; tentative D call: TRBD2 (5 bases). The CDR3 covers 17 residues. Germline CDR1 is SNHLY and CDR2 is FYNNEI. The CDR3 protein is CASSEDGFSGEKDTQYF. The CDR3 DNA reads TGTGCCAGCAGTGAAGATGGGTTCAGCGGTGAGAAAGATACCCAGTACTTC.

Here the CDR3 DNA reads TGTGCCAGCTCCCCTACCGGACTAGAGGAGACCCAGTACTTC. It codes for CASSPTGLEETQYF. This chain connects TRBV18 to TRBJ2-5; 7 bases are shared with TRBD2. This CDR3 comprises 14 residues. J lost 5 bases, V lost 6 bases, and 9 bases had no gene match. Germline V CDR1 and CDR2: KGHSH, LQKENI.

This clonotype has only a few counts. The rearrangement joins TRBV12-3 or TRBV12-4 to TRBJ2-7; D may correspond to TRBD1 or TRBD2 (5 bases each). Trimming shortened V by 4 bases and J by 5 bases, and 21 bases separated the two germline ends. CDR3 length equals 16 residues. The CDR3 DNA sequence: TGTGCCAGCAGTTCCCGGGGACCTCTGTCAATCCACGAGCAGTACTTC. This sequence encodes CASSSRGPLSIHEQYF.

There are a few counts of this clonotype. This chain links TRBV7-8 with TRBJ1-5; TRBD1 aligns across 11 bases. There are 16 residues in the CDR3. Germline CDR1 and CDR2: SGHVS and FQNEAQ. J lost 3 bases, V lost 5 bases, and 6 bases had no gene match. DNA of the CDR3: TGTGCCAGCAGCCTTGGGACAGGGGGTCACAATCAGCCCCAGCATTTT. Encoded protein: CASSLGTGGHNQPQHF. The whole variable domain, filled in from reference TRBV7-8 and TRBJ1-5, reads GAGVSQSPRYKVAKRGQDVALRCDPISGHVSLFWYQQALGQGPEFLTYFQNEAQLDKSGLPSDRFFAERPEGSVSTLKIQRTQQEDSAVYLCASSLGTGGHNQPQHFGDGTRLSIL.

V usage is TRBV6-5 and J usage is TRBJ2-1, with D perhaps matching TRBD2 (5 bases). CDR1 MNHEY and CDR2 SVGAGI come from the germline V gene. The CDR3 extends over 14 amino acids. Trimming pared 6 bases from V and 6 bases from J, leaving 15 bases between. CDR3 region: CASSLFEGTNEQFF. The CDR3 bases are TGTGCCAGCAGCCTGTTTGAGGGCACCAATGAGCAGTTCTTC.

V gene TRBV19 combines with J gene TRBJ2-3, with D possibly TRBD2 on 6 matching bases. The germline V gene has CDR1 LNHDA and CDR2 SQIVND (reference sequence). CDR3 length: 16 amino acids. Trimming removed 5 bases at V and 2 bases at J, with 17 bases between. This CDR3 reads CASSFGSPRITDTQYF. The DNA for the CDR3 is TGTGCCAGTAGTTTCGGGAGCCCCAGAATCACAGATACGCAGTATTTT.

The chain recombines TRBV5-5 with TRBJ2-3; no reliable D call. CDR1 SGHKS and CDR2 YYEKEE come from the germline V gene (reference sequence). The CDR3 is made up of 15 amino acids. The germline V and J ends were trimmed by 7 bases and 2 bases, with 17 bases remaining between them. CDR3 sequence: CASLKAARTTDTQYF. CDR3 DNA sequence: TGTGCCAGCCTTAAGGCGGCACGGACCACAGATACGCAGTATTTT.

The DNA for the CDR3 is TGTGCCAGTAGCTGGAGTTTTCAGGGCCGTCGGCAGCCCCAGCATTTT. This gives the protein CASSWSFQGRRQPQHF. V and J are TRBV19 and TRBJ1-5, with D possibly TRBD1 on 5 matching bases. Trimming took 6 bases from V and 7 from J, leaving 22 bases between them. The germline CDR1 and CDR2 sequences are LNHDA and SQIVND (reference sequence). There are 16 residues in the CDR3.

Judged by abundance, this clonotype is medium-sized. V is TRBV5-8 and J is TRBJ1-2; possibly TRBD1 for D (5 bases). Germline CDR1 and CDR2: SGHTS and YDEGEE. The CDR3 sequence is 13 residues long. V gave up 1 base and J gave up 8 bases, with 12 bases separating them. CDR3: CASSLYAGPGYTF. CDR3 nucleotides: TGTGCCAGCAGCTTGTACGCAGGGCCAGGCTACACCTTC.

V is TRBV4-1 and J is TRBJ2-6; D remains unclear. V dropped 0 bases and J dropped 2 bases, with 14 bases sitting between them. Germline values: CDR1 MGHRA, CDR2 YSYEKL. This CDR3 has 18 amino acids. Here the CDR3 reads CASSQDSGGLAGANVLTF. The CDR3 DNA reads as TGCGCCAGCAGCCAAGATTCGGGCGGTTTAGCTGGGGCCAACGTCCTGACTTTC.

The V and J genes are TRBV2 and TRBJ2-5; D perhaps matches TRBD1 (6 bases). The V end lost 4 bases, the J end lost 2 bases, and 11 bases lay between the germline ends. Per germline, CDR1 SNHLY and CDR2 FYNNEI. The CDR3 has 14 residues. CDR3 in DNA: TGTGCCAGCAGTGTTACAGGGATTCAAGAGACCCAGTACTTC. Protein: CASSVTGIQETQYF. The whole variable domain, remainder taken from reference TRBV2 and TRBJ2-5, is EPEVTQTPSHQVTQMGQEVILRCVPISNHLYFYWYRQILGQKVEFLVSFYNNEISEKSEIFDDQFSVERPDGSNFTLKIRSTKLEDSAMYFCASSVTGIQETQYFGPGTRLLVL.

This chain's CDR3 is CSVGDSITREQFF. As DNA, the CDR3 is TGCAGCGTCGGGGACTCCATCACCCGGGAGCAGTTCTTC. The J gene is TRBJ2-1, the V gene TRBV29-1; TRBD2 is a possible D gene (6 bases). This CDR3 has 13 residues. The germline CDR1 and CDR2 sequences are SQVTM and ANQGSEA. The V gene lost 6 bases and the J gene lost 10 bases, with 19 bases spanning the gap.

This clonotype was seen at least ten times. The chain has TRBV7-2 and TRBJ2-3; D may correspond to TRBD1 or TRBD2 (5 bases each). The CDR3 spans 15 residues. Germline values: CDR1 SGHTA, CDR2 FQGNSA. V was cut by 3 bases and J by 2 bases, with 12 bases left in between. CDR3 amino acids: CASSFSRGLTDTQYF. CDR3 DNA: TGTGCCAGCAGCTTCAGTCGGGGCCTCACAGATACGCAGTATTTT.

The rearrangement joins TRBV12-3 or TRBV12-4 to TRBJ1-5; D is uncertain. Deletions cut 4 bases from V and 6 bases from J, with 13 bases between. The CDR3 is 14 amino acids. CDR3 in amino acids: CASSSQVWSQPQHF. The DNA for the CDR3 is TGTGCCAGCAGTTCTCAGGTATGGAGTCAGCCCCAGCATTTT.

In this sample, this clonotype turned up many times. The DNA for the CDR3 is TGTGCCAGCAGCGGAACCGGATGGGGGTCCGAGCAGTACTTC. Its translation: CASSGTGWGSEQYF. The chain recombines TRBV9 with TRBJ2-7; the D gene could be TRBD1 or TRBD2 (5 bases each). V was trimmed by 3 bases and J by 6 bases, leaving 16 bases between them. CDR1 is SGDLS and CDR2 is YYNGEE in the germline V gene. CDR3 length equals 14 residues. The variable domain in full, with the rest retrieved from reference TRBV9 and TRBJ2-7, is DSGVTQTPKHLITATGQRVTLRCSPRSGDLSVYWYQQSLDQGLQFLIQYYNGEERAKGNILERFSAQQFPDLHSELNLSSLELGDSALYFCASSGTGWGSEQYFGPGTRLTVT.

The chain is built from TRBV7-9 and TRBJ1-2, with unresolved D. V lost 4 bases to trimming and J lost 1 base, with 13 bases between them. This CDR3 is built from 15 residues. Germline V gene sequence: CDR1 SEHNR, CDR2 FQNEAQ (reference sequence). DNA of the CDR3: TGTGCCAGCAGCTCCGGACTATCTCTTAACTATGGCTACACCTTC. Translating it yields CASSSGLSLNYGYTF.

V is TRBV28 and J is TRBJ2-7; maybe TRBD1 (5 bases). Germline CDR1 MDHEN, CDR2 SYDVKM. There are 12 residues in the CDR3. The ends were cut back, 5 bases at V and 6 bases at J, with 11 bases in the middle. The CDR3 DNA sequence: TGTGCCAGCAGTGGGGCCCCCGTCGAGCAGTACGTC. This sequence encodes CASSGAPVEQYV.